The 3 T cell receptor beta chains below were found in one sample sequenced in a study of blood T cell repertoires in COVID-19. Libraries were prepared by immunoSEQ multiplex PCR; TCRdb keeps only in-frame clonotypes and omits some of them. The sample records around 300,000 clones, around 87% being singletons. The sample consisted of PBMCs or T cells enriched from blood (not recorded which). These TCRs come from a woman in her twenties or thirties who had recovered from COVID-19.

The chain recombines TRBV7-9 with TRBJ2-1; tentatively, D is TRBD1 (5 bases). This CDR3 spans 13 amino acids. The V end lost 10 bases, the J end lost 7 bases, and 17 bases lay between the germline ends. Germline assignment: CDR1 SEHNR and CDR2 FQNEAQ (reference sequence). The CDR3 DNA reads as TGTGCCACCAAACTCGACAGAGTGAATGAGCAGTTCTTC. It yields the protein CATKLDRVNEQFF.

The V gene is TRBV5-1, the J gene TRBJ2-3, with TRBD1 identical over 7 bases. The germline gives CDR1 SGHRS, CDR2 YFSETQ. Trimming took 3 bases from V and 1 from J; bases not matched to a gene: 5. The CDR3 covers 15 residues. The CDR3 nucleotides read TGCGCCAGCAGCTCGGGACAGCCCCGCACAGATACGCAGTATTTT. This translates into CASSSGQPRTDTQYF. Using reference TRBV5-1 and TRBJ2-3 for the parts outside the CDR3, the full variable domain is KAGVTQTPRYLIKTRGQQVTLSCSPISGHRSVSWYQQTPGQGLQFLFEYFSETQRNKGNFPGRFSGRQFSNSRSEMNVSTLELGDSALYLCASSSGQPRTDTQYFGPGTRLTVL.

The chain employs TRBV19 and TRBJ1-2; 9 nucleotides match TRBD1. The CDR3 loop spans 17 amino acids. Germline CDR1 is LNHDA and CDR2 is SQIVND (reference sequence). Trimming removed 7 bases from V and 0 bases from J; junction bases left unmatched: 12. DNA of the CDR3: TGTGCCAGTACCCGGGACAGGGCCCATTTGACTAACTATGGCTACACCTTC. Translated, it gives CASTRDRAHLTNYGYTF.